One sample yielded the 9 T cell receptor beta chains listed below, sequenced in a study of blood T cell repertoires in COVID-19. Clones were sequenced by immunoSEQ multiplex PCR, and TCRdb holds only the in-frame ones, with some missing. The sample shows about 82,000 clones, more than 75% of them seen only once. Sequences were obtained from peripheral blood. The receptors were sampled from a middle-aged man with active or convalescent COVID-19.

The genes are TRBV9 and TRBJ2-3, with D maybe TRBD1 (6 bases). Germline assignment: CDR1 SGDLS and CDR2 YYNGEE. Trimming stripped 0 bases from V and 3 bases from J, with 11 bases between. CDR3 length: 15 residues. The CDR3 reads CASSVARGDTDTQYF. In DNA, the CDR3 is TGTGCCAGCAGCGTAGCCAGGGGAGATACAGATACGCAGTATTTT.

The count of this clone is one. V and J are TRBV3-1 (or the pseudogene TRBV3-2) and TRBJ2-1, with a weak D call TRBD1 (6 bases). Germline CDR1 LGHDT, CDR2 YNNKEL (reference sequence). The CDR3 runs to 17 residues. V gave up 0 bases and J gave up 2 bases, with 14 bases separating them. The CDR3 region is CASSQDQGWETYNEQFF. The CDR3 nucleotides are TGTGCCAGCAGCCAAGATCAGGGGTGGGAAACCTACAATGAGCAGTTCTTC.

The sample holds a few counts of this clone. J is TRBJ1-3 and V is TRBV11-2; D is possibly TRBD1 (5 bases). Trimming removed 6 bases from V and 1 base from J, with 10 bases in between. This CDR3 contains 14 residues. Germline V lookup: CDR1 SGHAT, CDR2 FQNNGV. The CDR3: CASRPTGSGNTIYF. CDR3 in DNA: TGTGCCAGCAGGCCTACAGGATCTGGAAACACCATATATTTT.

Comment on this clone: A junction end diverges from the germline sequence, so it may reflect a read error. Other DNA variants within this sample encode the same CDR3. The rearrangement links TRBV12-3 or TRBV12-4 to TRBJ1-1; TRBD1 is a possible D gene (6 bases). The CDR3 has 13 amino acids. The CDR3 nucleotides read TGTGCCAGCAGTTTCCAGAGGGACACTGAAGCCTTCTTT. This gives the protein CASSFQRDTEAFF.

V is TRBV28 and J is TRBJ1-6; 8 bases match TRBD1. The CDR3 is 14 amino acids. Germline V gene data show CDR1 as MDHEN and CDR2 as SYDVKM. With V trimmed by 8 bases and J by 9 bases, 9 bases remained unmatched. The CDR3 DNA is TGTGCCAGCGTCCCAGGGGGCGCGGGTTCACCCCTCCACTTT. Translated: CASVPGGAGSPLHF.

V and J are TRBV18 and TRBJ2-7; D is possibly TRBD2 (5 bases). The germline V and J ends were trimmed by 3 bases and 6 bases, with 12 bases remaining between them. In germline, CDR1 is KGHSH, CDR2 LQKENI. The CDR3 length is 13 residues. For the CDR3, the DNA is TGTGCCAGCTCACCCCTCGAGGGTGGCGAGCAGTACTTC. This codes for CASSPLEGGEQYF.

The rearrangement uses TRBV3-1 (or the pseudogene TRBV3-2) and TRBJ2-3, with TRBD1 matching 8 bases. Germline loops: CDR1 LGHDT, CDR2 YNNKEL (reference sequence). The ends lost 0 bases at V and 1 base at J; junction bases unmatched: 3. CDR3 length: 16 amino acids. The CDR3 sequence: CASSQDPGQGTDTQYF. The CDR3 DNA sequence: TGTGCCAGCAGCCAAGATCCGGGACAGGGCACAGATACGCAGTATTTT.

This chain connects TRBV7-2 to TRBJ2-5; tentative D call: TRBD1 (6 bases). V was cut by 5 bases and J by 1 base, with 11 bases left in between. This CDR3 region has 14 residues. Germline CDR1 reads SGHTA; CDR2 reads FQGNSA. CDR3 in amino acids: CASSLNRAQETQYF. CDR3 sequence (DNA): TGTGCCAGCAGCCTGAACAGGGCCCAAGAGACCCAGTACTTC.

The rearrangement links TRBV9 to TRBJ1-4; TRBD1 agrees at 8 bases. This CDR3 contains 15 residues. After removal of 0 bases from V and 8 bases from J, the junction contained 6 bases not matched to a gene. Germline CDR1 and CDR2: SGDLS and YYNGEE. The CDR3 reads CASSVGPTGGEKLFF. The CDR3 DNA reads TGTGCCAGCAGCGTAGGTCCCACAGGGGGAGAAAAACTGTTTTTT.